The 6 T cell receptor beta chains presented below share a single source sample, sequenced in a study of T cell changes during pregnancy in multiple sclerosis. The data were produced by immunoSEQ multiplex PCR, yet TCRdb's version contains in-frame clones alone and is incomplete. This sample yields 80,000 to 100,000 clones, of which 90% are seen a single time; just over 0.75% belongs to the top ten. Material: peripheral blood, obtained in the second trimester of pregnancy. These receptors originate from a female donor in good health, enrolled as a control in a pregnancy study.

The chain couples TRBV9 to TRBJ2-5; 10 nucleotides match TRBD2. Looked up from germline, CDR1 is SGDLS and CDR2 is YYNGEE. V lost 0 bases to trimming and J lost 2 bases; unmatched junction nucleotides: 4. This CDR3 has 16 residues. The CDR3 reads CASSVEASGGQETQYF. DNA of the CDR3: TGTGCCAGCAGCGTAGAGGCTAGCGGGGGACAAGAGACCCAGTACTTC.

The CDR3 DNA reads TGTGCCAGCAGTCAGTACAATGAGCAGTTCTTC. Amino acid sequence: CASSQYNEQFF. The V and J genes are TRBV6-5 and TRBJ2-1; D not resolved. The V and J ends lost 5 bases and 4 bases respectively, with 3 bases between them. The CDR3 covers 11 residues. Germline V gene lookup returns CDR1 MNHEY and CDR2 SVGAGI.

The rearrangement joins TRBV25-1 to TRBJ1-3, with TRBD1 identical over 10 bases. V was clipped by 4 bases and J by 2 bases; unmatched bases: 2. Per the germline V gene, CDR1 is MGHDK and CDR2 is SYGVNS. The CDR3 length is 15 residues. The DNA of the CDR3 is TGTGCCAGCAGTGTAGACAGGGGGCCTGGAAACACCATATATTTT. Translation gives CASSVDRGPGNTIYF.

V and J are TRBV5-1 and TRBJ2-3; 12 nucleotides match TRBD2. Losses at the gene ends were 4 bases for V and 6 bases for J; bases not matched to a gene: 6. This CDR3 region has 15 residues. Germline lookup yields CDR1 SGHRS and CDR2 YFSETQ. The CDR3 DNA sequence: TGCGCCAGCAGCGTAGGACTAGCGGGGTCGGATACGCAGTATTTT. Its translation is CASSVGLAGSDTQYF.

The chain is built from TRBV11-2 and TRBJ1-1; no clear D gene. CDR1 and CDR2 from the germline V gene are SGHAT and FQNNGV. The CDR3 is 15 amino acids. The V gene lost 2 bases and the J gene lost 1 base, with 11 bases spanning the gap. Written as DNA, the CDR3 is TGTGCCAGCAGCTTAATACAGATTGAGAACACTGAAGCTTTCTTT. Its protein is CASSLIQIENTEAFF. The full variable domain, in which reference TRBV11-2 and TRBJ1-1 provide the parts outside the CDR3, is EAGVAQSPRYKIIEKRQSVAFWCNPISGHATLYWYQQILGQGPKLLIQFQNNGVVDDSQLPKDRFSAERLKGVDSTLKIQPAKLEDSAVYLCASSLIQIENTEAFFGQGTRLTVV.

The count of this clone is one. The genes are TRBV4-1 and TRBJ1-3; D is undetermined. The CDR3 extends over 16 amino acids. The V end was cut by 2 bases, the J end by 0 bases, with 11 bases between. Germline V gene lookup returns CDR1 MGHRA and CDR2 YSYEKL. Here the CDR3 reads CASSQPGRNSGNTIYF. The CDR3 bases are TGCGCCAGCAGCCAACCAGGCAGAAACTCTGGAAACACCATATATTTT.